This T cell receptor beta chain was identified in a study of T cells in women clearing cervical HPV infection (dated by TCRdb to the late 2010s). For context, the study as a whole: The cases were 20 to 30 women with histologically confirmed HPV16-related CIN3 or worse, and 2 of those women had invasive cancers. The 20 to 30 controls were women who cleared a single incident HPV16 infection within 12 months without developing precancer or cancer. Blood from cases was drawn at the visit where the lesion was first identified, while blood from controls was drawn once the infection was no longer detected. For cases, the median interval between lesion detection and blood sampling was roughly 140 days, with an interquartile range of roughly 80 to 200 days. Since HLA typing was available for only a few women, HLA type could not be ruled out as a confounder. The exploratory proof-of-principle case-control study was nested within the Guanacaste HPV Natural History Study in Costa Rica and compared TCR repertoires across cervical HPV16 outcomes. Cases were matched to controls by age within five years and by the year the sample was collected. Cases had a median age of almost 35 years and controls had a median age of around 40, with no significant differences in baseline characteristics. In the parent cohort, some 10,000 women aged 18 or older were enrolled in Guanacaste, Costa Rica, during about 1993 to 1995 and then followed for approximately 7 years. As quality controls, five blinded duplicates were added to each group, bringing the total to roughly 60 samples made up of around 50 participants and ten or so replicates.

The germline V gene specifies SNHLY as CDR1 and FYNNEI as CDR2. From the cysteine through the phenylalanine, the CDR3 covers 15 amino acids. The DNA covers only part of the CDR3, 36 bases in frame from base 1. Cut back by 6 bases and 2 bases, the V and J ends lie 14 bases apart. Notes on this clone: It has no known antigen specificity. Coverage ceases 3 residues before the CDR3 finishes, and the germline J gene fills in the end.

Every participant had a single incident cervical HPV16 infection, and prevalent HPV16 infections were excluded. Cervical HPV DNA was detected with MY09/MY11 PCR, and genotyping was done by dot-blot hybridization. About 14 mL of heparinized blood was centrifuged, after which the buffy coat was aliquoted, frozen at -30 degrees C, and then stored at -80 degrees C. QIAGEN kits were used to extract genomic DNA from the buffy coat specimens. The research as a whole found: Because T-cell numbers per sample were unknown, differences in richness could reflect varying T-cell content rather than repertoire biology. The cross-sectional design could not show whether associations preceded infection or resulted from it; effector/memory subsets and HPV-specific T cells were not isolated. Random forest classifiers that combined richness and V gene abundances separated cases from controls with an estimated AUC of approximately 0.78. Cases had lower TRBV6-7 relative abundance than controls (0.11% versus 0.16%; Bonferroni P = 0.0008). Across sequencing depths, CIN3+ cases showed significantly higher TCR repertoire richness than controls, but evenness did not differ between the groups.

TCR beta CDR3 regions were amplified by multiplex PCR using the immunoSEQ assay from an average of roughly 1,300 ng genomic DNA per sample. To correct primer bias, the assay used a complete synthetic TCR repertoire to set an amplification baseline. The amplicons were sequenced using the Illumina platform. In the authors' own workflow: Error correction of the sequences involved clustering with frequency ratios plus a modified nearest-neighbor algorithm, after which the sequences were analyzed in the immunoSEQ Analyzer using IMGT gene definitions. TCR richness and evenness were averaged over 20 rarefaction repeats at each rarefaction depth, excluding samples with fewer sequences than the depth. Relative abundances of V, D and J genes were compared between groups using Wilcoxon rank sum tests, with FDR correction applied. Blinded duplicates gave an intraclass correlation of approximately 96% for TCR richness and an average of about 76% across around 66 gene segments. Drawn from immuneACCESS, this table holds only the in-frame rearrangements with V and J called that TCRdb kept. Clones are partly lost; checked studies trace under half to an unresolved V gene and leave the rest unexplained. V and J calls and clone size come straight from that table; D and trimming were deduced from the DNA. This sample's records show approximately 33,000 clones. The ten largest clones represent more than 8% of the sample.

Here the chain combines TRBV2 and TRBJ1-5, with TRBD1 tentatively as D gene (5 bases match). Specimen: blood buffy coat. The clonotype was recovered from a woman aged 18 to 75 with a cervical HPV16 infection that either progressed to CIN3+ or cleared (not recorded which). This receptor carries the CDR3 CASSSRVSGNQPQHF. The sequenced part of the CDR3 DNA is TGTGCCAGCAGCTCCAGGGTTTCTGGCAATCAGCCC.